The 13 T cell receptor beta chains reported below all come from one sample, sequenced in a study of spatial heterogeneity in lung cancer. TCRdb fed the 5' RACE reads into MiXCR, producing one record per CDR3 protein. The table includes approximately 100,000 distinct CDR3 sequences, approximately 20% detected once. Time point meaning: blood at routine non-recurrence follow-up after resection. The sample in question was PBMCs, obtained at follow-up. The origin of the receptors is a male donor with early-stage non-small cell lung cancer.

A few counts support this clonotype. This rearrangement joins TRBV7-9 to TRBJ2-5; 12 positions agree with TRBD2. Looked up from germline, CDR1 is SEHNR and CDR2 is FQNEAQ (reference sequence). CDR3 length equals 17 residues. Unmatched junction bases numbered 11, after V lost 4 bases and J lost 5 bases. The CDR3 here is CASSSGATSGGRETQYF. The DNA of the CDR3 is TGTGCCAGCAGCTCCGGGGCGACTAGCGGGGGACGTGAGACCCAGTACTTC.

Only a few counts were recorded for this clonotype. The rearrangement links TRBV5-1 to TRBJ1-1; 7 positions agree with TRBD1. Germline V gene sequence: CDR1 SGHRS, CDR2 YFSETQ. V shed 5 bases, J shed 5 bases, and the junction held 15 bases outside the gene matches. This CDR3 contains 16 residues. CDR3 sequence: CASSRNRDSPGTEAFF. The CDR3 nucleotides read TGCGCCAGCAGTCGGAACAGGGACAGCCCAGGGACTGAAGCTTTCTTT.

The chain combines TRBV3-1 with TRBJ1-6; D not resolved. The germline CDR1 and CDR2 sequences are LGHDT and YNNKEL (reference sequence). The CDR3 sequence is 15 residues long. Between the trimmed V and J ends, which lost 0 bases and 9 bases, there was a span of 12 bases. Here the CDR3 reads CASSQDLKTGSPLHF. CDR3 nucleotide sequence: TGTGCCAGCAGCCAAGATCTGAAAACGGGTTCACCCCTCCACTTT.

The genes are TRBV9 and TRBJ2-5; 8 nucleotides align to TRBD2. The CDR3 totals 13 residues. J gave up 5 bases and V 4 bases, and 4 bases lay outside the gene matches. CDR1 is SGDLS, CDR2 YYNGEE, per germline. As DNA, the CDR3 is TGTGCCAGCAGCACGGGACTAGGGGAGACCCAGTACTTC. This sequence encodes CASSTGLGETQYF. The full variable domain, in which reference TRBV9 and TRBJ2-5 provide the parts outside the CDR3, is DSGVTQTPKHLITATGQRVTLRCSPRSGDLSVYWYQQSLDQGLQFLIQYYNGEERAKGNILERFSAQQFPDLHSELNLSSLELGDSALYFCASSTGLGETQYFGPGTRLLVL.

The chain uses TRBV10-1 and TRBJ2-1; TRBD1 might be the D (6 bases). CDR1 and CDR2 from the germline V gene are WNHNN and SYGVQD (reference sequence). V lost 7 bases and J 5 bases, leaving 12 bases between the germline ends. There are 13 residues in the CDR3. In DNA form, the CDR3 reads TGCGCCAGCAAAGGGGGAGAAAACAATGAGCAGTTCTTC. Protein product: CASKGGENNEQFF.

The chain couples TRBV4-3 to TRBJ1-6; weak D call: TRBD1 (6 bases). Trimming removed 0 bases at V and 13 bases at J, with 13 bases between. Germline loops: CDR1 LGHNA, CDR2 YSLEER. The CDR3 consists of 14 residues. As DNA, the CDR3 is TGCGCCAGCAGCCAAGAACAGGGCATCGTGCCCCTCCACTTT. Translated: CASSQEQGIVPLHF.

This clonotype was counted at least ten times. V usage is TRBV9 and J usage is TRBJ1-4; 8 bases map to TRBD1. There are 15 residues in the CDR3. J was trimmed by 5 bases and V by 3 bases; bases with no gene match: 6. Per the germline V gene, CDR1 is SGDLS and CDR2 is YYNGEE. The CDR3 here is CASSATGGPNEKLFF. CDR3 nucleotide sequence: TGTGCCAGCAGCGCAACAGGGGGACCGAATGAAAAACTGTTTTTT.

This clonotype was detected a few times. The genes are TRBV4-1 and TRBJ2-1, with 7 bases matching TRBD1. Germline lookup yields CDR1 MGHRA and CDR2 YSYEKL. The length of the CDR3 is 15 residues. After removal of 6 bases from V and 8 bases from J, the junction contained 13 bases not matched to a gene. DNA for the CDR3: TGCGCCAGCAGTCTTTTTTCGGGACAGAACTATGAGCAGTTCTTC. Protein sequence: CASSLFSGQNYEQFF.

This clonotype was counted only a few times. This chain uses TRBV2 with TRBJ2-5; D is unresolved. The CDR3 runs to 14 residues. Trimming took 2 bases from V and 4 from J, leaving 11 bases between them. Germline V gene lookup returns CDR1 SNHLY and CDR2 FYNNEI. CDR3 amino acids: CASSERRVPETQYF. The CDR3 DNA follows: TGTGCCAGCAGTGAACGCCGGGTGCCAGAGACCCAGTACTTC.

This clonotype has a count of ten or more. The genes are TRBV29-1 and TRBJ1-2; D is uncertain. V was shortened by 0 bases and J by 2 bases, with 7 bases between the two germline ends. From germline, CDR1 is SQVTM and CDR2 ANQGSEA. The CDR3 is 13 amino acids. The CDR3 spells CSVEDPRNYGYTF. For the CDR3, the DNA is TGCAGCGTTGAAGATCCAAGAAACTATGGCTACACCTTC.

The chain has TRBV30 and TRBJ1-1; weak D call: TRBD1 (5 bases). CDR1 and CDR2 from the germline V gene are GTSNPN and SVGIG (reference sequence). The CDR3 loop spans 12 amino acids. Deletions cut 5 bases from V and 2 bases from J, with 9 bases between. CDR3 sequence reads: CAWQTVNTEAFF. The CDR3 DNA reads TGTGCCTGGCAGACAGTTAACACTGAAGCTTTCTTT.

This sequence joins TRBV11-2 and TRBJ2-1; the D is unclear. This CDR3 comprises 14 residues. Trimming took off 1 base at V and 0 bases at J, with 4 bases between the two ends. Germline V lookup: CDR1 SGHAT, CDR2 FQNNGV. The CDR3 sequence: CASSLAYSYNEQFF. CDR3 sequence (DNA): TGTGCCAGCAGCTTAGCGTACTCCTACAATGAGCAGTTCTTC.

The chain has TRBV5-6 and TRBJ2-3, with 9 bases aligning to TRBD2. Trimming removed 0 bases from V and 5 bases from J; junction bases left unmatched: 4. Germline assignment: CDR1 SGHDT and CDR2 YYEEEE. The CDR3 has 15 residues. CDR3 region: CASSLGGGAVDTQYF. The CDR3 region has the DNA TGTGCCAGCAGCTTGGGCGGGGGGGCCGTAGATACGCAGTATTTT.